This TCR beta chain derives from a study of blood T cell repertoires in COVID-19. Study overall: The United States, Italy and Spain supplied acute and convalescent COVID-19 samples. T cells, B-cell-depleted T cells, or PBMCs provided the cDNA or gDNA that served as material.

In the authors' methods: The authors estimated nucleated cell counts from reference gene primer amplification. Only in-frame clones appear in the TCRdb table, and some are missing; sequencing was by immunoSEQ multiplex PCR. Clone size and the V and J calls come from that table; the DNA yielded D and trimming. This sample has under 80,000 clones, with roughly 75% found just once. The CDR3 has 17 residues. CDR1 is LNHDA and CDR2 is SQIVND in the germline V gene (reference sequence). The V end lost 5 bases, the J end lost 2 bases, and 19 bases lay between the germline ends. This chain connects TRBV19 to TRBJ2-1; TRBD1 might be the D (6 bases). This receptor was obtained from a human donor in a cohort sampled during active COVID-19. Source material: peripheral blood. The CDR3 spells CASSRAGGRATYNEQFF. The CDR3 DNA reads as TGTGCCAGTAGTCGGGCTGGGGGCAGGGCTACCTACAATGAGCAGTTCTTC.